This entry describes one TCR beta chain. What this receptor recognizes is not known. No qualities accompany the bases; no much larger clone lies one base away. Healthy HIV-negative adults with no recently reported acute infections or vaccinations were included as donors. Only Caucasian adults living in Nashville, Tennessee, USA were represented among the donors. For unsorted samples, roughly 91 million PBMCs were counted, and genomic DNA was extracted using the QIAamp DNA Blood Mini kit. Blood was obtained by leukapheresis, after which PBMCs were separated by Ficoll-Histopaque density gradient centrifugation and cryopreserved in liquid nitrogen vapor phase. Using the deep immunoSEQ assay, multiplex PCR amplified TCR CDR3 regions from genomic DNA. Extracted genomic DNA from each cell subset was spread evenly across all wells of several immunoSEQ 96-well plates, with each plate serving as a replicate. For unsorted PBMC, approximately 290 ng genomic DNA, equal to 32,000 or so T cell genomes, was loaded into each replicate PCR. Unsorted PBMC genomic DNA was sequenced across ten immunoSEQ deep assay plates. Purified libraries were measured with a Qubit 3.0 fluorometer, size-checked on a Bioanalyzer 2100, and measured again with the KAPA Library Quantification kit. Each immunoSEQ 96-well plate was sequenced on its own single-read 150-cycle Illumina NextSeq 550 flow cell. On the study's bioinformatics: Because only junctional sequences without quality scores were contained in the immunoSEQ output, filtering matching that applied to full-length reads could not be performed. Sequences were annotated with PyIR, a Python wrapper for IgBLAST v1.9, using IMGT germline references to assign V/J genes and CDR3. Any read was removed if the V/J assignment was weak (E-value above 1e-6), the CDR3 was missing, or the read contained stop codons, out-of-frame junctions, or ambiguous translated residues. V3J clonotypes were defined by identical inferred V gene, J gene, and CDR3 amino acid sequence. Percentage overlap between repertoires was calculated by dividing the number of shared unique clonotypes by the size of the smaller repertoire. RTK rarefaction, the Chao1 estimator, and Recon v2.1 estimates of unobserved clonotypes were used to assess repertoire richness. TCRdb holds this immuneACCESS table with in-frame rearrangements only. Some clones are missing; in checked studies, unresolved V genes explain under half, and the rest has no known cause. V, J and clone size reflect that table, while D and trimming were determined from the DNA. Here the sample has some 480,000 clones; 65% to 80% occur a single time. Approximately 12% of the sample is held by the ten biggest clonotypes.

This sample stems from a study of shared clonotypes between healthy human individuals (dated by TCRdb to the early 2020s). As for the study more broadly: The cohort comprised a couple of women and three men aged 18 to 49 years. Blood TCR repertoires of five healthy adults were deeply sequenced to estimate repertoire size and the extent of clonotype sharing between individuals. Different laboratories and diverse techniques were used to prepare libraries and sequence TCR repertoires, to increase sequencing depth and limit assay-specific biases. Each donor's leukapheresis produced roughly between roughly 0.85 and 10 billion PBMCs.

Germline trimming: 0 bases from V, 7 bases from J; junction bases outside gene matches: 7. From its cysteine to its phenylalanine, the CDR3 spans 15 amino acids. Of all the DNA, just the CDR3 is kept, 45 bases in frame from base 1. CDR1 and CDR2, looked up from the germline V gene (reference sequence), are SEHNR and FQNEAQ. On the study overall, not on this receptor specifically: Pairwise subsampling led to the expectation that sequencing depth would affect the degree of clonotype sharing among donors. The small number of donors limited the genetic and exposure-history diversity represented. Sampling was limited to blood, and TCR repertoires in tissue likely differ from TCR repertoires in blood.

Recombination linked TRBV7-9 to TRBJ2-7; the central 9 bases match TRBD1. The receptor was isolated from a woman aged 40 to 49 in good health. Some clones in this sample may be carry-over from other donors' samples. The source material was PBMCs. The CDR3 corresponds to CASSLARGQGVEQYF. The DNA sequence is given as TGTGCCAGCAGCTTAGCACGGGGACAGGGTGTAGAGCAGTACTTC.